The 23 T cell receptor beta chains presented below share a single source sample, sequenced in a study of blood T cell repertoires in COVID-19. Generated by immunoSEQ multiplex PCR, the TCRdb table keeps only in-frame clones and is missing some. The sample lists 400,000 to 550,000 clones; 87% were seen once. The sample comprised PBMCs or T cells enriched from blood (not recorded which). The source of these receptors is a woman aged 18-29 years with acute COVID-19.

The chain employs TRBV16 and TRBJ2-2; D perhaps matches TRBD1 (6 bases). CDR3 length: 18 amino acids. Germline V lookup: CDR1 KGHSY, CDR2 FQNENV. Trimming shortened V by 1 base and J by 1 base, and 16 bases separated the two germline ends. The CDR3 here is CASSQFRLRGRNTGELFF. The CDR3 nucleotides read TGTGCCAGCAGCCAATTTAGACTCAGGGGACGGAACACCGGGGAGCTGTTTTTT.

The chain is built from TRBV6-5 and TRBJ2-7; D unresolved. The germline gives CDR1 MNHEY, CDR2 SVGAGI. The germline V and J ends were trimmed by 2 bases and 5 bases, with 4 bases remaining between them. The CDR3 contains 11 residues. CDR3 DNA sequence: TGTGCCAGCAGTTACCACAACGAGCAGTACTTC. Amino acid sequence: CASSYHNEQYF.

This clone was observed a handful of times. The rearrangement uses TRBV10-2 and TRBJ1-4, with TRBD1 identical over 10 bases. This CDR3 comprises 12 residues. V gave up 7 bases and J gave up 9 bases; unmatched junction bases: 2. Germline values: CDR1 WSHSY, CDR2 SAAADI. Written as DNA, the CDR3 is TGCGCCAGCAACGACAGGGGGCAAAAACTGTTTTTT. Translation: CASNDRGQKLFF.

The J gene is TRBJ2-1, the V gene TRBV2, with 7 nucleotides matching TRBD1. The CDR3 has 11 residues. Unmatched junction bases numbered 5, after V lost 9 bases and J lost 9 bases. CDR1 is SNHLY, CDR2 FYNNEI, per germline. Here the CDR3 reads CASQRGLEQFF. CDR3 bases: TGTGCCAGTCAAAGGGGGCTTGAGCAGTTCTTC.

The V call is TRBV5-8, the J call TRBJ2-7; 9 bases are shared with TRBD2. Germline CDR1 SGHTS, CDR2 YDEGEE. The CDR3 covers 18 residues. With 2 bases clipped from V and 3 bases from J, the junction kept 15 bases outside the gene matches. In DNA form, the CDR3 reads TGTGCCAGCAGCTTTAGGAGCGGGGGGACTCAGGAACTCTACGAGCAGTACTTC. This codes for CASSFRSGGTQELYEQYF.

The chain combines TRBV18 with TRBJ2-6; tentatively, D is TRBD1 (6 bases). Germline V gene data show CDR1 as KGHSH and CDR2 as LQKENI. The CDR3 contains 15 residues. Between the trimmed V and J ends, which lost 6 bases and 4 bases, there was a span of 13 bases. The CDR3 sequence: CASSQGQSGANVLTF. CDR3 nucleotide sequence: TGTGCCAGCTCTCAAGGACAGTCCGGGGCCAACGTCCTGACTTTC.

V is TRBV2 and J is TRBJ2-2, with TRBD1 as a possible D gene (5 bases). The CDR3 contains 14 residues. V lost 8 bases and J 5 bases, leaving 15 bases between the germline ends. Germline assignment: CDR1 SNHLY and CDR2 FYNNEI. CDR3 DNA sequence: TGTGCCAGCTTTTTTACAGGCCGTACCGGGGAGCTGTTTTTT. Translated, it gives CASFFTGRTGELFF.

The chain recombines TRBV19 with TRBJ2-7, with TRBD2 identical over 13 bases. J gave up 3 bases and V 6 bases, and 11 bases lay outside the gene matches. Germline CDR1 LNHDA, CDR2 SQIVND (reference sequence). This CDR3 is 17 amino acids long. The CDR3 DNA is TGTGCCAGTAGAACTAGCGGGGGGGATTCGGTGGACTACGAGCAGTACTTC. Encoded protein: CASRTSGGDSVDYEQYF.

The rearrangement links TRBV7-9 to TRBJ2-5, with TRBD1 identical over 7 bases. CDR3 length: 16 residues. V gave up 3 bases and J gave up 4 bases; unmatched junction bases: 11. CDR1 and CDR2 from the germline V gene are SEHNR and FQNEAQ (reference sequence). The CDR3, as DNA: TGTGCCAGCAGCTTCCGAGACAGGGAAGTCCCAGAGACCCAGTACTTC. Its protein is CASSFRDREVPETQYF.

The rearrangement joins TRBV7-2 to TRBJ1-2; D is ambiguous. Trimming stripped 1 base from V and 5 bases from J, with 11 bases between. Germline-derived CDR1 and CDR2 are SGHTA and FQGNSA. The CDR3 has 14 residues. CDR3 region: CASSLVMEGYGYTF. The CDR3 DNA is TGTGCCAGCAGCTTAGTTATGGAGGGATATGGCTACACCTTC.

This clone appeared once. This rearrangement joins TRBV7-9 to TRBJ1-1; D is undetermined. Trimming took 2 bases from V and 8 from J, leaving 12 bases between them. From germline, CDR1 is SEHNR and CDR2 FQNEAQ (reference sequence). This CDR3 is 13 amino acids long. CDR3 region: CASSLRERKEAFF. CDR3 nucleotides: TGTGCCAGCAGCTTAAGAGAGCGAAAAGAAGCTTTCTTT.

The CDR3 region is CASSLDWENSPLHF. DNA for the CDR3: TGTGCCAGCAGCCTAGACTGGGAGAATTCACCCCTCCACTTT. V usage is TRBV25-1 and J usage is TRBJ1-6; D gene unclear. The CDR3 consists of 14 residues. V lost 6 bases and J 7 bases, leaving 13 bases between the germline ends. Germline V gene sequence: CDR1 MGHDK, CDR2 SYGVNS.

The chain's CDR3 is CASSLAGGVYEQYF. The CDR3 DNA reads as TGTGCCAGCAGCTTGGCAGGGGGAGTCTACGAGCAGTACTTC. The rearrangement uses TRBV7-9 and TRBJ2-7; 7 nucleotides align to TRBD1. The V gene end was trimmed by 3 bases and the J gene end by 3 bases; junction bases not matched to a gene: 5. CDR3 length equals 14 residues. Germline CDR1 and CDR2: SEHNR and FQNEAQ (reference sequence).

CDR3 in amino acids: CASSFGGLGWGYTF. The CDR3 DNA reads TGTGCCAGCAGTTTTGGGGGGTTGGGTTGGGGCTACACCTTC. The V call is TRBV6-5, the J call TRBJ1-2; maybe TRBD1 (5 bases). V lost 4 bases and J lost 8, with 17 bases in between. CDR3 size: 14 residues. The germline V gene encodes CDR1 MNHEY and CDR2 SVGAGI.

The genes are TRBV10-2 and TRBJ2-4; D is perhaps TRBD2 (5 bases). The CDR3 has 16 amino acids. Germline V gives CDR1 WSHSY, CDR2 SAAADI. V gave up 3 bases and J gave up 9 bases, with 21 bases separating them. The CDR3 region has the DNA TGCGCCAGCAGTGAATCTCAGTTCGGGGTGCAGAGCATTCAGTACTTC. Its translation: CASSESQFGVQSIQYF.

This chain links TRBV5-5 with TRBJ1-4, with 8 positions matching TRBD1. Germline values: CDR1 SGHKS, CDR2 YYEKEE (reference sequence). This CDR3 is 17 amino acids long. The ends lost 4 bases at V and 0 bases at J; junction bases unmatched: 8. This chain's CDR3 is CASSLRTGLSTNEKLFF. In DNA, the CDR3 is TGTGCCAGCAGCCTCCGGACAGGGCTATCAACTAATGAAAAACTGTTTTTT. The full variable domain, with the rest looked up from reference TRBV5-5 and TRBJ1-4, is DAGVTQSPTHLIKTRGQQVTLRCSPISGHKSVSWYQQVLGQGPQFIFQYYEKEERGRGNFPDRFSARQFPNYSSELNVNALLLGDSALYLCASSLRTGLSTNEKLFFGSGTQLSVL.

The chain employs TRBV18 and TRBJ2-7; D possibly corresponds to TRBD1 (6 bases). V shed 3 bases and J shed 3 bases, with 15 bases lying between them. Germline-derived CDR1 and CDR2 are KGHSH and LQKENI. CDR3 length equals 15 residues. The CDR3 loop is CASSPRRDTVYEQYF. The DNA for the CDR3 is TGTGCCAGCTCACCCAGACGGGACACAGTCTACGAGCAGTACTTC.

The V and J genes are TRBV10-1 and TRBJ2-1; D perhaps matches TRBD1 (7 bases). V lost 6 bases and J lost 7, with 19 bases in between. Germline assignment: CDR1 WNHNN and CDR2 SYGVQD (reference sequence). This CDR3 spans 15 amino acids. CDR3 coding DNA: TGCGCCAGCAGCGAAGACAGGGTCGGGGGTAATGAGCAGTTCTTC. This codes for CASSEDRVGGNEQFF.

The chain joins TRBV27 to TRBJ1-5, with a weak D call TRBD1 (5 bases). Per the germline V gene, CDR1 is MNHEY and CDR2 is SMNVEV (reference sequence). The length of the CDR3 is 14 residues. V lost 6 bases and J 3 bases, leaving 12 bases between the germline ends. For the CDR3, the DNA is TGTGCCAGCAGGCAACCAGGGAACAATCAGCCCCAGCATTTT. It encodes CASRQPGNNQPQHF.

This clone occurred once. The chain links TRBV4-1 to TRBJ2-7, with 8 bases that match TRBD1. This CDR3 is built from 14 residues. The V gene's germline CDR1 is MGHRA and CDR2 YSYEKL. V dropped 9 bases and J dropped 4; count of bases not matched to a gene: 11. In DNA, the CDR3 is TGCGCCAGTCAGCTCCCAGGGGGCCTGTACGAGCAGTACTTC. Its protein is CASQLPGGLYEQYF.

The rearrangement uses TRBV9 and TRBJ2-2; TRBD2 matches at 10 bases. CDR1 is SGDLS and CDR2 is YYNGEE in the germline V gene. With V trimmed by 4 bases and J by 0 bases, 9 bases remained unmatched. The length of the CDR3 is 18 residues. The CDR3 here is CASSFRRTSGANTGELFF. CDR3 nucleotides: TGTGCCAGCAGCTTCCGACGAACTAGCGGGGCGAACACCGGGGAGCTGTTTTTT.

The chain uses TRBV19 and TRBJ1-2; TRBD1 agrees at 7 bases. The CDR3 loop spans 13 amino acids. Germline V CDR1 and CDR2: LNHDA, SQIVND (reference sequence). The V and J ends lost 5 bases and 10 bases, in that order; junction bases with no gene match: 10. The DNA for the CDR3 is TGTGCCAGTAGTCATAGAAACAGGGGAGACTACACCTTC. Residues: CASSHRNRGDYTF. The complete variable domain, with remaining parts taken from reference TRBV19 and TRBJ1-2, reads DGGITQSPKYLFRKEGQNVTLSCEQNLNHDAMYWYRQDPGQGLRLIYYSQIVNDFQKGDIAEGYSVSREKKESFPLTVTSAQKNPTAFYLCASSHRNRGDYTFGSGTRLTVV.

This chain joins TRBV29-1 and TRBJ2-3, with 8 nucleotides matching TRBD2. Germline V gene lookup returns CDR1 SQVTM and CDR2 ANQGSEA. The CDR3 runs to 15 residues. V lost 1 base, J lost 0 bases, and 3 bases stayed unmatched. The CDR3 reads CSVEAGTRSTDTQYF. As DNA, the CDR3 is TGCAGCGTTGAAGCAGGGACTAGAAGCACAGATACGCAGTATTTT.